This T cell receptor beta chain was observed in a study of blood T cell repertoires in COVID-19. Only in-frame clones appear in the TCRdb table, and some are missing; sequencing was by immunoSEQ multiplex PCR. This sample has a few hundred thousand clones, with around nine tenths found just once. The origin of this receptor is a woman between 18 and 29 years old who had been exposed to COVID-19. Sequenced sample: PBMCs or T cells enriched from blood (not recorded which).

The CDR3 DNA reads TGTGCCAGCAGCTTAGCCCAGGGGAACTACAATGAGCAGTTCTTC. It translates to CASSLAQGNYNEQFF. V and J are TRBV7-6 and TRBJ2-1; tentatively, D is TRBD1 (6 bases). Trimming took off 0 bases at V and 3 bases at J, with 9 bases between the two ends. CDR1 and CDR2 (germline): SGHVS, FNYEAQ. The CDR3 has 15 residues.